What follows are 29 T cell receptor beta chains derived from one specimen sequenced in a study of T cell responses to AZD1222 COVID-19 vaccine. Only in-frame clones appear in the TCRdb table, and some are missing; sequencing was by immunoSEQ multiplex PCR. The sample has about 140,000 clones; about nine tenths are singletons. The sample in question was peripheral blood, obtained on day 0 of AZD1222 vaccination. Source of these receptors: an adult in good health.

For the CDR3, the DNA is TGTGCCACCCAAACTGGGGGGAAAGAGACCCAGTACTTC. Its translation is CATQTGGKETQYF. The J gene is TRBJ2-5, the V gene TRBV15; D may be TRBD2 (6 bases). Germline CDR1 reads LNHNV; CDR2 reads YYDKDF (reference sequence). The CDR3 spans 13 residues. The ends were cut back, 8 bases at V and 3 bases at J, with 13 bases in the middle.

The chain is built from TRBV7-2 and TRBJ2-3; 11 bases align to TRBD2. The CDR3 has 18 amino acids. Germline CDR1 and CDR2: SGHTA and FQGNSA. V dropped 5 bases and J dropped 4; count of bases not matched to a gene: 14. The CDR3 sequence is CASSDEPLLAGVADTQYF. For the CDR3, the DNA is TGTGCCAGCAGCGACGAACCCCTACTAGCGGGAGTTGCAGATACGCAGTATTTT.

The chain couples TRBV5-1 to TRBJ1-2; D possibly corresponds to TRBD1 (6 bases). Trimming shortened V by 4 bases and J by 7 bases, and 23 bases separated the two germline ends. The germline V gene encodes CDR1 SGHRS and CDR2 YFSETQ. The CDR3 runs to 16 residues. CDR3 sequence reads: CASSHDRISPYGGYTF. As DNA, the CDR3 is TGCGCCAGCAGCCACGACAGGATTAGCCCATATGGTGGCTACACCTTC.

V is TRBV11-3 and J is TRBJ1-1; D is undetermined. Per germline, CDR1 SGHNT and CDR2 YENEEA. V lost 5 bases to trimming and J lost 8 bases, with 18 bases between them. There are 14 residues in the CDR3. In DNA, the CDR3 is TGTGCCAGCAGCCCCCGGTTCGTGCTCACGGAAGCTTTCTTT. It is translated as CASSPRFVLTEAFF.

The chain joins TRBV5-1 to TRBJ2-2; D assignment may be TRBD1 or TRBD2 (6 bases each). V gave up 0 bases and J gave up 0 bases, with 15 bases separating them. This CDR3 contains 18 residues. Germline V gene lookup returns CDR1 SGHRS and CDR2 YFSETQ. CDR3 amino acids: CASSLDLQGRTNTGELFF. For the CDR3, the DNA is TGCGCCAGCAGCTTGGATCTTCAGGGGAGGACGAACACCGGGGAGCTGTTTTTT.

The V call is TRBV5-1, the J call TRBJ2-7; unclear D gene. Germline assignment: CDR1 SGHRS and CDR2 YFSETQ. CDR3 size: 14 residues. Deletions cut 0 bases from V and 2 bases from J, with 9 bases between. Here the CDR3 reads CASSLAADPYEQYF. CDR3 nucleotide sequence: TGCGCCAGCAGCTTGGCGGCGGACCCCTACGAGCAGTACTTC.

J is TRBJ2-3 and V is TRBV12-3 or TRBV12-4; D gene ambiguous. V dropped 3 bases and J dropped 2 bases, with 6 bases sitting between them. This CDR3 spans 13 amino acids. The CDR3 loop is CASSFGNTDTQYF. In DNA form, the CDR3 reads TGTGCCAGCAGTTTCGGCAACACAGATACGCAGTATTTT.

The J gene is TRBJ1-6, the V gene TRBV2, with 7 bases matching TRBD1. This CDR3 contains 14 residues. Germline CDR1 is SNHLY and CDR2 is FYNNEI. Trimming removed 6 bases from V and 4 bases from J; junction bases left unmatched: 3. CDR3 sequence reads: CASRIQGYNSPLHF. The CDR3, as DNA: TGTGCCAGCAGGATACAGGGGTATAATTCACCCCTCCACTTT.

V and J are TRBV5-1 and TRBJ2-7, with D tentatively TRBD1 or TRBD2 (6 bases each). V lost 4 bases and J lost 2, with 13 bases in between. This CDR3 spans 14 amino acids. Germline CDR1 is SGHRS and CDR2 is YFSETQ. The DNA for the CDR3 is TGCGCCAGCAGCCTAGGGGGGATAACCTACGAGCAGTACTTC. This sequence encodes CASSLGGITYEQYF. Drawing the rest from reference TRBV5-1 and TRBJ2-7, the complete variable domain is KAGVTQTPRYLIKTRGQQVTLSCSPISGHRSVSWYQQTPGQGLQFLFEYFSETQRNKGNFPGRFSGRQFSNSRSEMNVSTLELGDSALYLCASSLGGITYEQYFGPGTRLTVT.

The V and J genes are TRBV19 and TRBJ2-1; 11 bases align to TRBD2. Losses at the gene ends were 5 bases for V and 6 bases for J; bases not matched to a gene: 6. CDR1 and CDR2 from the germline V gene are LNHDA and SQIVND (reference sequence). This CDR3 spans 15 amino acids. CDR3 nucleotides: TGTGCCAGTAGTGCGACTAGCGGGAATCCCAATGAGCAGTTCTTC. Protein product: CASSATSGNPNEQFF.

The chain links TRBV5-4 to TRBJ1-2; 10 bases match TRBD1. This CDR3 spans 16 amino acids. V lost 0 bases, J lost 2 bases, and 4 bases stayed unmatched. Germline V gives CDR1 SGHNT, CDR2 YYREEE (reference sequence). CDR3 in DNA: TGTGCCAGCAGCTTGGGACAGGGGGCGGGGAACTATGGCTACACCTTC. Amino acids: CASSLGQGAGNYGYTF.

The rearrangement joins TRBV24-1 to TRBJ1-4; TRBD1 agrees at 7 bases. After removal of 7 bases from V and 7 bases from J, the junction contained 5 bases not matched to a gene. The CDR3 runs to 13 residues. Germline CDR1 and CDR2: KGHDR and SFDVKD. The CDR3 bases are TGTGCCACCAGCTTGGACAGGTTTGAAAAACTGTTTTTT. It encodes CATSLDRFEKLFF.

This clone has a single count. The chain combines TRBV2 with TRBJ2-1; 7 nucleotides agree with TRBD1. Losses at the gene ends were 4 bases for V and 10 bases for J; bases not matched to a gene: 10. This CDR3 spans 14 amino acids. Germline assignment: CDR1 SNHLY and CDR2 FYNNEI. Written as DNA, the CDR3 is TGTGCCAGCAGTGCCGGGACAGTGCAGCCCGAGCAGTTCTTC. Amino acid sequence: CASSAGTVQPEQFF.

The chain recombines TRBV24-1 with TRBJ2-2; TRBD2 matches at 9 bases. The CDR3 runs 16 residues. Trimming removed 6 bases from V and 4 bases from J; junction bases left unmatched: 8. Germline V gene sequence: CDR1 KGHDR, CDR2 SFDVKD. The CDR3 loop is CATSKSGTSSTGELFF. As DNA, the CDR3 is TGTGCCACCAGTAAGAGCGGGACTAGCAGCACCGGGGAGCTGTTTTTT.

The chain joins TRBV6-4 to TRBJ1-1; D gene ambiguous. Germline V gene sequence: CDR1 MRHNA, CDR2 SNTAGT. Trimming removed 3 bases at V and 4 bases at J, with 9 bases between. The CDR3 runs to 13 residues. CDR3 region: CASSEHWGTEAFF. As DNA, the CDR3 is TGTGCCAGCAGTGAGCATTGGGGCACTGAAGCTTTCTTT.

This clone was detected only once. The rearrangement uses TRBV6-5 and TRBJ2-4; D might be TRBD1 (5 bases). Germline CDR1 MNHEY, CDR2 SVGAGI. The CDR3 length is 14 residues. Trimming left V 6 bases short and J 3 bases short, with 12 bases between. The CDR3 loop is CASSSGYGKNIQYF. CDR3 coding DNA: TGTGCCAGCAGCTCAGGGTATGGCAAAAACATTCAGTACTTC.

The chain recombines TRBV19 with TRBJ2-3; D remains ambiguous. Deletions cut 3 bases from V and 0 bases from J, with 4 bases between. The CDR3 extends over 13 amino acids. Germline-derived CDR1 and CDR2 are LNHDA and SQIVND (reference sequence). CDR3: CASSIFSTDTQYF. CDR3 nucleotides: TGTGCCAGTAGTATTTTTAGCACAGATACGCAGTATTTT.

This chain connects TRBV30 to TRBJ2-3; tentative D call: TRBD2 (6 bases). The CDR3 is 15 amino acids. Germline V gives CDR1 GTSNPN, CDR2 SVGIG (reference sequence). The V and J ends lost 0 bases and 3 bases respectively, with 13 bases between them. The CDR3: CAWSVGGSGTDTQYF. The DNA for the CDR3 is TGTGCCTGGAGTGTAGGTGGGAGCGGGACAGATACGCAGTATTTT.

CDR3 residues: CASSTGTTSYNEQFF. For the CDR3, the DNA is TGTGCCAGCAGTACCGGGACTACCTCCTACAATGAGCAGTTCTTC. This chain uses TRBV2 with TRBJ2-1; the match to TRBD2 covers 7 bases. The J segment lost 0 bases and the V segment lost 5 bases, leaving 4 bases of the junction unmatched. The CDR3 has 15 amino acids. The germline CDR1 and CDR2 sequences are SNHLY and FYNNEI.

The chain has TRBV12-5 and TRBJ2-1, with a tentative D call TRBD2 (5 bases). Trimming left V 5 bases short and J 4 bases short, with 15 bases between. The CDR3 consists of 15 residues. From germline, CDR1 is LGHNT and CDR2 FRNRAP. The chain's CDR3 is CASGPRAAPYNEQFF. The CDR3 DNA reads TGTGCTAGTGGTCCGAGGGCAGCGCCGTACAATGAGCAGTTCTTC.

The chain links TRBV19 to TRBJ2-1; 14 bases line up with TRBD2. J was trimmed by 8 bases and V by 1 base; bases with no gene match: 10. Germline CDR1 LNHDA, CDR2 SQIVND (reference sequence). The CDR3 is made up of 18 amino acids. The CDR3 region has the DNA TGTGCCAGTAGTATAGGACTAGCGGGGGGGCCTTATTTCGATGAGCAGTTCTTC. Its protein product is CASSIGLAGGPYFDEQFF.

This chain uses TRBV18 with TRBJ2-1, with 8 bases that match TRBD2. Germline CDR1 reads KGHSH; CDR2 reads LQKENI. The CDR3 sequence is 15 residues long. Trimming at V came to 2 bases and at J to 4 bases, leaving 4 bases not matched to a gene. CDR3 sequence reads: CASSPRSGSYNEQFF. The CDR3 bases are TGTGCCAGCTCACCAAGGAGCGGGAGTTACAATGAGCAGTTCTTC. Complete variable domain (other parts from reference TRBV18 and TRBJ2-1): NAGVMQNPRHLVRRRGQEARLRCSPMKGHSHVYWYRQLPEEGLKFMVYLQKENIIDESGMPKERFSAEFPKEGPSILRIQQVVRGDSAAYFCASSPRSGSYNEQFFGPGTRLTVL.

V is TRBV4-1 and J is TRBJ2-7; D is uncertain. The germline V and J ends were trimmed by 0 bases and 6 bases, with 9 bases remaining between them. The CDR3 is 13 amino acids. Looked up from germline, CDR1 is MGHRA and CDR2 is YSYEKL. The CDR3 here is CASSQDRVVEQYF. CDR3 coding DNA: TGCGCCAGCAGCCAAGACCGGGTGGTCGAGCAGTACTTC.

The gene calls are TRBV5-5 and TRBJ1-5, with 7 bases lining up with TRBD1. Trimming took 2 bases from V and 14 from J; bases not matched to a gene: 13. Germline V gene lookup returns CDR1 SGHKS and CDR2 YYEKEE (reference sequence). The CDR3 has 14 amino acids. The CDR3 sequence is CASSLPGQAAPKHF. CDR3 bases: TGTGCCAGCAGCTTACCAGGACAGGCGGCCCCGAAGCATTTT.

The V call is TRBV5-8, the J call TRBJ2-1; a weak D match, TRBD1 (6 bases). Between the trimmed V and J ends, which lost 2 bases and 6 bases, there was a span of 15 bases. The CDR3 runs to 15 residues. Germline V lookup: CDR1 SGHTS, CDR2 YDEGEE. CDR3 region: CASSLEGRGFNEQFF. In DNA, the CDR3 is TGTGCCAGCAGCTTAGAGGGCAGGGGTTTCAATGAGCAGTTCTTC.

This clone was observed a single time. V and J are TRBV19 and TRBJ1-2, with 8 bases matching TRBD1. Germline-derived CDR1 and CDR2 are LNHDA and SQIVND (reference sequence). This CDR3 comprises 15 residues. Unmatched junction bases numbered 7, after V lost 5 bases and J lost 2 bases. As DNA, the CDR3 is TGTGCCAGTAGTGCCGGGACAGGAGGGAACTATGGCTACACCTTC. Protein product: CASSAGTGGNYGYTF.

The chain recombines TRBV7-8 with TRBJ1-3, with D maybe TRBD1 (5 bases). Germline V gives CDR1 SGHVS, CDR2 FQNEAQ. This CDR3 is 16 amino acids long. With 4 bases removed from V and 4 bases from J, the gap between germline ends came to 17 bases. The CDR3 is CASSSFARDSGNTIYF. CDR3 in DNA: TGTGCCAGCAGCTCCTTCGCCCGGGACTCAGGAAACACCATATATTTT.

The chain recombines TRBV29-1 with TRBJ1-2; no clear D gene. Trimming stripped 0 bases from V and 8 bases from J, with 10 bases between. The CDR3 contains 12 residues. Germline CDR1 and CDR2: SQVTM and ANQGSEA. Here the CDR3 DNA reads TGCAGCGTTGAAGACCGAGTTATAGGCTACACCTTC. This translates into CSVEDRVIGYTF.

This sequence joins TRBV6-2 or TRBV6-3 and TRBJ1-2; 7 positions agree with TRBD1. Germline V gene lookup returns CDR1 MNHEY and CDR2 SVGEGT. V lost 6 bases, J lost 1 base, and 11 bases stayed unmatched. The CDR3 has 16 residues. CDR3 region: CASSSDEGQSNYGYTF. CDR3 nucleotide sequence: TGTGCCAGCAGCTCTGACGAGGGACAGAGTAACTATGGCTACACCTTC.